The 22 T cell receptor beta chains given below trace back to one sample, sequenced in a study of CD8+ T cells in alopecia areata. Once RNA had been extracted, it was reverse transcribed into cDNA to act as the sequencing template. Assay used: immunoSEQ multiplex PCR; TCRdb lists only in-frame clones, some missing. The table shows about 270,000 clones, with 60% occurring only once. Treatment described: oral pan-JAK inhibitor, 5-10 mg twice daily. The sequencing used CD4+ T cells sorted from blood, collected at approximately week 51, from a patient treated with tofacitinib. All receptors derive from a human donor with alopecia areata.

This clone turned up a few times. The J gene is TRBJ1-1, the V gene TRBV29-1; no reliable D call. The CDR3 is 12 residues long. V shed 7 bases and J shed 4 bases, with 13 bases lying between them. From germline, CDR1 is SQVTM and CDR2 ANQGSEA. Written as DNA, the CDR3 is TGCAGCGCAACTGATTGGGGCACTGAAGCTTTCTTT. Encoded protein: CSATDWGTEAFF.

This chain uses TRBV30 with TRBJ2-1; D possibly uses TRBD1 or TRBD2 (5 bases each). Germline values: CDR1 GTSNPN, CDR2 SVGIG (reference sequence). The germline V and J ends were trimmed by 6 bases and 7 bases, with 7 bases remaining between them. The CDR3 runs 10 residues. The CDR3 bases are TGTGCCTGTGGGGGTAATGAGCAGTTCTTC. This encodes CACGGNEQFF.

This clone was seen more than once but under ten times. The rearrangement links TRBV7-9 to TRBJ2-5; D might be TRBD1 or TRBD2, each matching 5 bases. The V gene lost 6 bases and the J gene lost 7 bases, with 21 bases spanning the gap. CDR3 length: 15 amino acids. Germline V CDR1 and CDR2: SEHNR, FQNEAQ (reference sequence). As DNA, the CDR3 is TGTGCCAGCAGTCCCTGGGACCCCCGGAACGGGACCCAGTACTTC. Its protein product is CASSPWDPRNGTQYF.

The rearrangement uses TRBV25-1 and TRBJ1-1; D is undetermined. The V gene's germline CDR1 is MGHDK and CDR2 SYGVNS. The CDR3 is 11 amino acids. V dropped 6 bases and J dropped 0 bases, with 2 bases sitting between them. The CDR3 coding sequence is TGTGCCAGCAGAGTGAACACTGAAGCTTTCTTT. It yields the protein CASRVNTEAFF.

This rearrangement joins TRBV5-1 to TRBJ2-5, with D perhaps TRBD1 (7 bases). Trimming stripped 4 bases from V and 5 bases from J, with 18 bases between. The CDR3 sequence is 15 residues long. The V gene's germline CDR1 is SGHRS and CDR2 YFSETQ. The chain's CDR3 is CASSPQGGAGETQYF. CDR3 bases: TGCGCCAGCAGCCCTCAGGGGGGCGCGGGGGAGACCCAGTACTTC.

This clone has a handful of counts. This chain joins TRBV5-4 and TRBJ2-3; no clear D gene. This CDR3 has 13 residues. Looked up from germline, CDR1 is SGHNT and CDR2 is YYREEE (reference sequence). Deletions cut 4 bases from V and 1 base from J, with 7 bases between. The CDR3 DNA follows: TGTGCCAGCAGCCCAACCGGCACAGATACGCAGTATTTT. This codes for CASSPTGTDTQYF.

This clone appeared once. The gene calls are TRBV5-1 and TRBJ1-1; D uncertain. Germline loops: CDR1 SGHRS, CDR2 YFSETQ. CDR3 length: 13 residues. The V gene lost 0 bases and the J gene lost 2 bases, with 5 bases spanning the gap. Here the CDR3 reads CASSLASNTEAFF. The CDR3 DNA reads TGCGCCAGCAGCTTGGCCTCAAACACTGAAGCTTTCTTT.

J is TRBJ2-5 and V is TRBV5-1; D gene unclear. CDR3 size: 13 residues. The germline gives CDR1 SGHRS, CDR2 YFSETQ. Deletions cut 1 base from V and 4 bases from J, with 8 bases between. As DNA, the CDR3 is TGCGCCAGCAGCTTGATGGTGGCAGAGACCCAGTACTTC. Residues: CASSLMVAETQYF.

V is TRBV30 and J is TRBJ2-7, with D hard to call. The germline gives CDR1 GTSNPN, CDR2 SVGIG (reference sequence). The CDR3 is 13 amino acids. The V gene lost 0 bases and the J gene lost 3 bases, with 9 bases spanning the gap. The CDR3 protein is CAWSVLSLYEQYF. CDR3 in DNA: TGTGCCTGGAGTGTACTGAGTCTCTACGAGCAGTACTTC.

This CDR3 is CSLRGGRGDTQYF. CDR3 DNA: TGCAGCCTCCGTGGGGGGAGAGGAGATACGCAGTATTTT. The rearrangement joins TRBV29-1 to TRBJ2-3; a weak D match, TRBD2 (6 bases). This CDR3 contains 13 residues. Germline CDR1 SQVTM, CDR2 ANQGSEA. Trimming left V 8 bases short and J 5 bases short, with 17 bases between.

This clone was seen a few times. The V call is TRBV7-3, the J call TRBJ1-3; weak D call: TRBD1 (5 bases). Germline-derived CDR1 and CDR2 are SGHTA and FQGTGA. The CDR3 contains 18 residues. V gave up 2 bases and J gave up 0 bases, with 17 bases separating them. CDR3 protein: CASSLWTYRSFSGNTIYF. Written as DNA, the CDR3 is TGTGCCAGCAGCTTATGGACATACCGAAGCTTCTCTGGAAACACCATATATTTT.

V usage is TRBV30 and J usage is TRBJ1-6, with a tentative D call TRBD1 (6 bases). This CDR3 contains 17 residues. The V end was cut by 0 bases, the J end by 1 base, with 13 bases between. Germline lookup yields CDR1 GTSNPN and CDR2 SVGIG (reference sequence). The CDR3 DNA reads TGTGCCTGGAGTGTAAGTGGGGGCTTGTCCTATAATTCACCCCTCCACTTT. It encodes CAWSVSGGLSYNSPLHF.

This chain joins TRBV5-4 and TRBJ2-5; 7 positions match TRBD1. Germline assignment: CDR1 SGHNT and CDR2 YYREEE (reference sequence). V dropped 0 bases and J dropped 5; count of bases not matched to a gene: 7. The CDR3 runs 15 residues. CDR3 coding DNA: TGTGCCAGCAGCTTGGCCAGGGGGTTTTACGAGACCCAGTACTTC. This sequence encodes CASSLARGFYETQYF.

This clone was recorded a few times. This chain connects TRBV29-1 to TRBJ2-3; D might be TRBD1 or TRBD2, each matching 5 bases. Deletions cut 4 bases from V and 4 bases from J, with 9 bases between. The length of the CDR3 is 12 residues. Per the germline V gene, CDR1 is SQVTM and CDR2 is ANQGSEA. For the CDR3, the DNA is TGCAGCGTTGGGTCGGGACCAGATACGCAGTATTTT. Residues: CSVGSGPDTQYF.

J is TRBJ1-1 and V is TRBV9; D is unclear. The CDR3 consists of 14 residues. V lost 0 bases, J lost 4 bases, and 10 bases lay in between. CDR1 is SGDLS, CDR2 YYNGEE, per germline. The CDR3 nucleotides read TGTGCCAGCAGCGTAGGGTCTGTAGCCACTGAAGCTTTCTTT. Encoded protein: CASSVGSVATEAFF.

Only a few counts were recorded for this clone. The V call is TRBV19, the J call TRBJ1-5; tentatively, D is TRBD1 (5 bases). Germline values: CDR1 LNHDA, CDR2 SQIVND (reference sequence). This CDR3 region has 14 residues. V lost 6 bases to trimming and J lost 5 bases, with 14 bases between them. This CDR3 is CASRFFRDDQPQHF. CDR3 nucleotides: TGTGCCAGTAGGTTTTTCCGGGACGATCAGCCCCAGCATTTT.

The rearrangement uses TRBV30 and TRBJ1-6; D is unresolved. Per the germline V gene, CDR1 is GTSNPN and CDR2 is SVGIG (reference sequence). Trimming left V 5 bases short and J 7 bases short, with 12 bases between. The CDR3 has 13 residues. CDR3 DNA: TGTGCCTGGGACCCTTTAGGGAATTCACCCCTCCACTTT. Protein sequence: CAWDPLGNSPLHF.

The sample holds a few counts of this clone. CDR3 in amino acids: CASSLAPNTGELFF. The CDR3, as DNA: TGTGCCAGCAGCTTAGCTCCGAACACCGGGGAGCTGTTTTTT. The chain links TRBV7-2 to TRBJ2-2; D not resolved. This CDR3 is 14 amino acids long. The germline gives CDR1 SGHTA, CDR2 FQGNSA. V lost 0 bases, J lost 0 bases, and 2 bases lay in between. The full variable domain, completed using reference TRBV7-2 and TRBJ2-2, is GAGVSQSPSNKVTEKGKDVELRCDPISGHTALYWYRQSLGQGLEFLIYFQGNSAPDKSGLPSDRFSAERTGGSVSTLTIQRTQQEDSAVYLCASSLAPNTGELFFGEGSRLTVL.

This clone was detected a few times. The J gene is TRBJ1-1, the V gene TRBV2; D gene uncertain. The CDR3 totals 13 residues. Germline V gene data show CDR1 as SNHLY and CDR2 as FYNNEI. Deletions cut 2 bases from V and 1 base from J, with 5 bases between. This chain's CDR3 is CASSERENTEAFF. The CDR3 DNA follows: TGTGCCAGCAGTGAACGGGAGAACACTGAAGCTTTCTTT.

J is TRBJ2-7 and V is TRBV30, with 7 bases lining up with TRBD1. Trimming took 4 bases from V and 5 from J; bases not matched to a gene: 5. Germline lookup yields CDR1 GTSNPN and CDR2 SVGIG (reference sequence). This CDR3 has 12 amino acids. This chain's CDR3 is CAWKRGPDEQYF. CDR3 in DNA: TGTGCCTGGAAAAGGGGGCCGGACGAGCAGTACTTC.

The rearrangement uses TRBV27 and TRBJ2-7; TRBD1 or TRBD2 may be the D gene (5 bases each). V was trimmed by 7 bases and J by 6 bases, leaving 19 bases between them. Germline CDR1 is MNHEY and CDR2 is SMNVEV (reference sequence). The CDR3 is 14 residues long. The CDR3 nucleotides read TGTGCCAGCAAAAGGGGAGACCCTCTGGGCGAGCAGTACTTC. Residues: CASKRGDPLGEQYF.

This clone has more than one count but fewer than ten. The J gene is TRBJ1-2, the V gene TRBV9; D is undetermined. The V gene's germline CDR1 is SGDLS and CDR2 YYNGEE. This CDR3 spans 13 amino acids. V lost 2 bases to trimming and J lost 8 bases, with 13 bases between them. CDR3 in amino acids: CASSVGGYSGYTF. CDR3 nucleotides: TGTGCCAGCAGCGTGGGAGGGTATTCGGGCTACACCTTC.